Listed below are T cell receptor beta chains from one sample, sequenced in a study of blood T cell repertoires in COVID-19. Libraries were prepared by immunoSEQ multiplex PCR; TCRdb keeps only in-frame clonotypes and omits some of them. The profile shows about 81,000 clones, roughly 91% of them singletons. The sequencing input was peripheral blood. The receptors were sampled from a woman aged 50 to 60 in a cohort sampled during active COVID-19. CDR3s include the opening cysteine and the closing phenylalanine or tryptophan. D genes are given only for firm matches.

v_call: TRBV27; j_call: TRBJ1-1; d_call: .; cdr3_nt: TGTGCCAGCAGTCCTTGGTCAGGGTCGAACACTGAAGCTTTCTTT; cdr3_aa: CASSPWSGSNTEAFF
v_call: TRBV10-3; j_call: TRBJ1-1; d_call: .; cdr3_nt: TGTGCCATCAGTGACCCCGCAGGGACTGAAGCTTTCTTT; cdr3_aa: CAISDPAGTEAFF
v_call: TRBV5-1; j_call: TRBJ2-1; d_call: TRBD2; cdr3_nt: TGCGCCAGCAGCTTGGTCCCACTAGCGGGGGGCTACAATGAGCAGTTCTTC; cdr3_aa: CASSLVPLAGGYNEQFF
v_call: TRBV4-1; j_call: TRBJ1-2; d_call: .; cdr3_nt: TGCGCCAGCAGCCAAACCCCTTCCGGACAGATCGCCATAGCCCCCTATGGCTACACCTTC; cdr3_aa: CASSQTPSGQIAIAPYGYTF
v_call: TRBV5-6; j_call: TRBJ2-1; d_call: .; cdr3_nt: TGTGCCAGCAGCTTGGGCCCACGAGTATATGAGCAGTTCTTC; cdr3_aa: CASSLGPRVYEQFF
v_call: TRBV5-4; j_call: TRBJ1-2; d_call: .; cdr3_nt: TGTGCCAGCAGCTTGGCCGCACAGACTGGCTACACCTTC; cdr3_aa: CASSLAAQTGYTF
v_call: TRBV5-1; j_call: TRBJ2-2; d_call: .; cdr3_nt: TGCGCCAGCAGCTCAATGGCTACCGGGGAGCTGTTTTTT; cdr3_aa: CASSSMATGELFF
v_call: TRBV28; j_call: TRBJ1-1; d_call: TRBD1; cdr3_nt: TGTGCCAGCAGTTCACCACAGGGGGCAATCGGCACTGAAGCTTTCTTT; cdr3_aa: CASSSPQGAIGTEAFF
v_call: TRBV28; j_call: TRBJ1-5; d_call: TRBD1; cdr3_nt: TGTGCCAGCAGTTTGTCAGGACAGGGGGATCAGCCCCAGCATTTT; cdr3_aa: CASSLSGQGDQPQHF
v_call: TRBV3-1/TRBV3-2; j_call: TRBJ2-7; d_call: .; cdr3_nt: TGTGCCAGCAGCCAAAAAGGGGTCTACGAGCAGTACTTC; cdr3_aa: CASSQKGVYEQYF
v_call: TRBV18; j_call: TRBJ2-7; d_call: TRBD1; cdr3_nt: TGTGCCAGCTCATCTTATCCGGGACAGAAGAACGAGCAGTACTTC; cdr3_aa: CASSSYPGQKNEQYF
v_call: TRBV28; j_call: TRBJ1-5; d_call: .; cdr3_nt: TGTGCCAGCAGTACGGGGAGGCAGCCCCAGCATTTT; cdr3_aa: CASSTGRQPQHF
v_call: TRBV7-8; j_call: TRBJ2-7; d_call: .; cdr3_nt: TGTGCCAGCAGAGAGGACAGCTCCTACGAGCAGTACTTC; cdr3_aa: CASREDSSYEQYF
v_call: TRBV5-6; j_call: TRBJ2-2; d_call: .; cdr3_nt: TGTGCCAGCAGCTTGGTGGGGGAGGAAACCGGGGAGCTGTTTTTT; cdr3_aa: CASSLVGEETGELFF
v_call: TRBV6-1; j_call: TRBJ1-6; d_call: .; cdr3_nt: TGTGCCAGCAGTGTACACCAAGGGTTAGGAGGTTCACCCCTCCACTTT; cdr3_aa: CASSVHQGLGGSPLHF
v_call: TRBV19; j_call: TRBJ1-2; d_call: TRBD1; cdr3_nt: TGTGCCAGTAGTGCTTGGGACAGGGGGAACTATGGCTACACCTTC; cdr3_aa: CASSAWDRGNYGYTF
v_call: TRBV7-9; j_call: TRBJ2-7; d_call: TRBD2; cdr3_nt: TGTGCCAGCAGCACGACTAGCGGGAGCGGCGAGCAGTACTTC; cdr3_aa: CASSTTSGSGEQYF
v_call: TRBV12-3/TRBV12-4; j_call: TRBJ2-2; d_call: .; cdr3_nt: TGTGCCAGCAGTTTACCAGGTACCGGGGAGCTGTTTTTT; cdr3_aa: CASSLPGTGELFF
v_call: TRBV19; j_call: TRBJ1-3; d_call: .; cdr3_nt: TGTGCCACCAGGCCCCAGGGAGGAAACACCATATATTTT; cdr3_aa: CATRPQGGNTIYF